This T cell receptor beta chain stems from a study of shared clonotypes between healthy human individuals. Turning to this clone: Other DNA sequences of this sample code for an identical CDR3.

Generated by immunoSEQ multiplex PCR, the TCRdb table keeps only in-frame clones and is missing some. The sample holds about 1.1 million clones, approximately 80% seen once. In germline, CDR1 is SNHLY, CDR2 FYNNEI. V lost 6 bases, J lost 1 base, and 6 bases stayed unmatched. This CDR3 spans 15 amino acids. The sample was memory CD4+ T cells from PBMCs. The subset: CD45RA-negative fraction. The chain links TRBV2 to TRBJ2-3; TRBD1 aligns across 8 bases. The source of this sequence is a man younger than 35 in good health. Some clones in this sample may be carry-over from other donors' samples. The CDR3 spells CASSDRGSGTDTQYF. DNA for the CDR3: TGTGCCAGCAGCGACAGGGGCAGCGGCACAGATACGCAGTATTTT.